This T cell receptor beta chain stems from a study of post-analysis software for immune sequencing data. Study-wide context: Both relapsing-remitting and secondary progressive multiple sclerosis featured among the disease courses, as did progressive-relapsing multiple sclerosis. Overall study findings and caveats: F measure grouped same-batch samples tightly together. Multiple sclerosis patients showed significantly lower normalized Chao1 diversity than controls did. There were roughly five TRBV segments more frequent in patients than controls, and TRBV5-6, TRBV5-1 and TRBV20-1 were among them.

The CDR3 is 15 residues long. V shed 0 bases and J 11 bases; nucleotides not matched to a gene: 6. Germline V gene lookup returns CDR1 KGHDR and CDR2 SFDVKD. This clonotype was recorded at least ten times. What it recognizes is unknown. Unique molecular identifiers had been added to the TCR beta cDNA libraries. Around 460,000 cDNA molecules came from roughly 0.93 to 9.6 million T cells. TCRdb reprocessed the PCR reads via MiXCR and lists one record per CDR3 protein. The sample carries a few hundred thousand distinct CDR3 sequences, about a third recorded once. This sequence was found in a girl between 2 and 17 years old with multiple sclerosis. The sequenced sample was blood. The rearrangement links TRBV24-1 to TRBJ2-1, with TRBD2 identical over 10 bases. Here the CDR3 DNA reads TGTGCCACCAGTGATTTGCCCAGCGGGGGGGCCCAGCAGTTCTTC. Translating it yields CATSDLPSGGAQQFF.